This T cell receptor (beta chain) emerged from a study of T-cell reconstitution after alpha-beta-depleted transplantation in children. Findings and limits, study-wide: Alpha-beta T cells present about two months after transplant were reported to originate from several hundred expanded graft clones. After one year, T-cell counts and TCRbeta diversity mostly came from new T cells. After transplant, high TCRbeta diversity at day 60 in some patients arose from surviving recipient T cells and thymic progenitors.

Unique molecular identifiers tagged the TCRbeta library. TCRdb reprocessed the PCR reads via MiXCR and lists one record per CDR3 protein. The sample has around 490,000 distinct CDR3 sequences, 9.5% to 12% seen once. The CDR3 consists of 15 residues. V lost 1 base and J lost 6; bases outside the gene matches: 3. Germline V gene lookup returns CDR1 SGHTA and CDR2 FQGNSA. Only a few counts were recorded for this clonotype. Its antigen is not identified. The genes are TRBV7-2 and TRBJ2-4, with 10 bases identical to TRBD2. The receptor's source is a female patient between 2 and 10 years old who had a stem cell transplant for aplastic anemia, so the T cells may come from the graft donor. Sequenced material: PBMCs, mostly from graft donor cells, taken 180 days after TCRalphabeta/CD19-depleted stem cell transplant. This CDR3 reads CASSLGLAGLNIQYF. The CDR3 DNA follows: TGTGCCAGCAGCTTAGGACTAGCGGGTTTAAACATTCAGTACTTC.